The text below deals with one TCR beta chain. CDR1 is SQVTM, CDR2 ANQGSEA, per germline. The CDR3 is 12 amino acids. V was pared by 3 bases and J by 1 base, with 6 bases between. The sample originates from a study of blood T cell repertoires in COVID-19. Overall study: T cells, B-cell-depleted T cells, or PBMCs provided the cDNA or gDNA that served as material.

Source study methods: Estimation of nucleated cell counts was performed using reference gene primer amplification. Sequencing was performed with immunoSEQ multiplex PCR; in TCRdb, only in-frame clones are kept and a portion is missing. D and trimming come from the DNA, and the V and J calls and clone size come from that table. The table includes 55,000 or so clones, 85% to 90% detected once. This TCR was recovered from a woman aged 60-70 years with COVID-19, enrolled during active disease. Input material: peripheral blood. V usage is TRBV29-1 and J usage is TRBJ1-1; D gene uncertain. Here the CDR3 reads CSVDGWNTEAFF. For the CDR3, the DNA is TGCAGCGTTGATGGCTGGAACACTGAAGCTTTCTTT.